One T cell receptor beta chain is described in this entry. Its antigen remains unidentified. The data were obtained in a study of T cell responses to AZD1222 COVID-19 vaccine. Libraries were prepared by immunoSEQ multiplex PCR; TCRdb keeps only in-frame clonotypes and omits some of them. The sample carries about 97,000 clones, roughly nine tenths recorded once. Trimming shortened V by 5 bases and J by 5 bases, and 9 bases separated the two germline ends. Germline CDR1 and CDR2: MDHEN and SYDVKM. CDR3 length: 12 amino acids. Study-wide results and limits: White British people made up most donors, females outnumbered males, and clonal diversity was possibly underestimated. Regions left unmutated in variants are reportedly the target of nearly half of spike-specific TCRs. Spike-specific TCR breadth and depth both grew after two AZD1222 doses. Only six AZD1222 recipients tested seropositive at baseline.

This receptor was identified in an adult in good health. The sequencing used peripheral blood, collected on day 0 of AZD1222 vaccination. The chain joins TRBV28 to TRBJ2-5; no definite D call. The DNA for the CDR3 is TGTGCCAGCAGTCCCCTGGCGGAGACCCAGTACTTC. This sequence encodes CASSPLAETQYF.